The 3 T cell receptor beta chains reported below all come from one sample, sequenced in a study of blood T cells in healthy people across ages. Primers used in a second PCR of about 7 to 12 cycles were a sample-barcoded 5' primer and a J-beta primer mix. TCRdb processed the 5' RACE reads anew with MiXCR; each CDR3 protein has one entry. The table includes around 500,000 distinct CDR3 sequences, 47% detected once. Sequencing was carried out using blood. The receptors were sampled from a man older than 75 in good health.

Only one count was recorded for this clonotype. This sequence joins TRBV20-1 and TRBJ2-5; D remains ambiguous. CDR1 and CDR2 from the germline V gene are DFQATT and SNEGSKA (reference sequence). Trimming took 6 bases from V and 2 from J, leaving 13 bases between them. This CDR3 has 13 amino acids. The CDR3 nucleotides are TGCAGTGCCCCCGGAACGATACAAGAGACCCAGTACTTC. Translation: CSAPGTIQETQYF.

CDR3 in amino acids: CSARRPDNTDTQYF. The DNA of the CDR3 is TGCAGTGCTAGACGGCCCGATAACACAGATACGCAGTATTTT. This chain connects TRBV20-1 to TRBJ2-3, with D hard to call. Trimming pared 2 bases from V and 2 bases from J, leaving 11 bases between. This CDR3 region has 14 residues. CDR1 is DFQATT and CDR2 is SNEGSKA in the germline V gene (reference sequence).

This rearrangement joins TRBV27 to TRBJ1-1; no definite D call. CDR1 is MNHEY, CDR2 SMNVEV, per germline (reference sequence). This CDR3 has 15 amino acids. The ends were cut back, 2 bases at V and 1 base at J, with 11 bases in the middle. The CDR3 nucleotides read TGTGCCAGCAGTTTACAAATGAGTGGGAACACTGAAGCTTTCTTT. Its translation: CASSLQMSGNTEAFF.